This TCR beta chain was found in a study of identifying expanded T cells in peripheral blood. V dropped 3 bases and J dropped 6 bases, with 13 bases sitting between them. CDR3 length: 15 amino acids. Germline V CDR1 and CDR2: SGHRS, YFSETQ. Sequenced by immunoSEQ multiplex PCR; TCRdb stores in-frame clones only, minus some. Of about 130,000 clones listed, 75% to 90% are singletons. No infections or other immune events were documented during collection. The genes are TRBV5-1 and TRBJ1-6; maybe TRBD1 (5 bases). The TCR comes from a person between 18 and 70 years old in good health. Sequenced sample: blood. This chain's CDR3 is CASSSTGTPNSPLHF. In nucleotides, the CDR3 is TGCGCCAGCAGCTCGACCGGGACGCCTAATTCACCCCTCCACTTT. Full variable domain (outside the CDR3, taken from reference TRBV5-1 and TRBJ1-6): KAGVTQTPRYLIKTRGQQVTLSCSPISGHRSVSWYQQTPGQGLQFLFEYFSETQRNKGNFPGRFSGRQFSNSRSEMNVSTLELGDSALYLCASSSTGTPNSPLHFGNGTRLTVT.